The entry below gives a single TCR beta chain sequence along with its context. Measured with immunoSEQ multiplex PCR; TCRdb has only the in-frame clones, and not every one. The profile shows approximately 2,000 clones, roughly 70% of them singletons. The entry originates in a study of tissue T cells after allogeneic stem cell transplantation. The sequence came from a female donor of 60 years or more with lung cancer. Sample: tissue from the stomach, taken at autopsy.

CDR3 sequence reads: CSVAGTSGGLSYEQYF. The CDR3 DNA sequence: TGCAGCGTGGCCGGGACTAGCGGGGGACTCTCCTACGAGCAGTACTTC. The V call is TRBV29-1, the J call TRBJ2-7; 14 bases map to TRBD2. This CDR3 comprises 16 residues. With 6 bases clipped from V and 0 bases from J, the junction kept 7 bases outside the gene matches. The germline V gene has CDR1 SQVTM and CDR2 ANQGSEA.